These 28 T cell receptor beta chains were all obtained from the same sample, sequenced in a study of cytomegalovirus exposure and HLA in healthy donors. PCR amplification relied on 60 Vbeta primers (plus 13 Jbeta primers). Produced via immunoSEQ multiplex PCR; TCRdb's table is partial and in-frame only. The table has approximately 120,000 clones, under 90% seen once; the top ten hold more than 3.5%. The sequenced sample was PBMCs. The receptors derive from a middle-aged woman in good health and CMV-seropositive.

V is TRBV5-1 and J is TRBJ2-1; 8 bases match TRBD1. V was pared by 1 base and J by 5 bases, with 5 bases of the junction left unmatched. The CDR3 covers 15 residues. Germline CDR1 reads SGHRS; CDR2 reads YFSETQ. The DNA for the CDR3 is TGCGCCAGCAGCTTGAGGACAGGGTTAAACAATGAGCAGTTCTTC. Translated, it gives CASSLRTGLNNEQFF.

This clone was observed a handful of times. The chain links TRBV5-5 to TRBJ1-2; D is uncertain. The CDR3 is made up of 14 amino acids. V shed 1 base and J shed 5 bases, with 12 bases lying between them. Germline V gene data show CDR1 as SGHKS and CDR2 as YYEKEE (reference sequence). The CDR3 sequence is CASSLMRAGYGYTF. CDR3 DNA: TGTGCCAGCAGCTTGATGCGGGCGGGGTATGGCTACACCTTC.

The rearrangement links TRBV2 to TRBJ1-3; 7 bases agree with TRBD1. After removal of 5 bases from V and 4 bases from J, the junction contained 11 bases not matched to a gene. CDR3 length equals 16 residues. Germline V CDR1 and CDR2: SNHLY, FYNNEI. The CDR3 loop reads CASSYSTMGQGNTIYF. CDR3 DNA sequence: TGTGCCAGCAGTTATTCCACCATGGGACAGGGAAACACCATATATTTT.

This rearrangement joins TRBV25-1 to TRBJ1-1; possible D gene TRBD1, 5 bases. Trimming stripped 1 base from V and 4 bases from J, with 10 bases between. The CDR3 length is 14 residues. Germline V gives CDR1 MGHDK, CDR2 SYGVNS. The CDR3 coding sequence is TGTGCCAGCAGTGAATCAGGGAAGGGCACTGAAGCTTTCTTT. It translates to CASSESGKGTEAFF.

This chain uses TRBV19 with TRBJ1-2, with D possibly matching TRBD1 (5 bases). V dropped 10 bases and J dropped 2 bases, with 11 bases sitting between them. The germline V gene has CDR1 LNHDA and CDR2 SQIVND (reference sequence). The CDR3 covers 12 residues. CDR3 sequence reads: CATKTENYGYTF. CDR3 DNA: TGTGCCACCAAGACAGAGAACTATGGCTACACCTTC. The full variable domain, rest sourced from reference TRBV19 and TRBJ1-2, is DGGITQSPKYLFRKEGQNVTLSCEQNLNHDAMYWYRQDPGQGLRLIYYSQIVNDFQKGDIAEGYSVSREKKESFPLTVTSAQKNPTAFYLCATKTENYGYTFGSGTRLTVV.

The rearrangement uses TRBV27 and TRBJ1-2; D perhaps matches TRBD1 (5 bases). The CDR3 runs to 14 residues. Looked up from germline, CDR1 is MNHEY and CDR2 is SMNVEV (reference sequence). Trimming removed 4 bases from V and 4 bases from J, with 13 bases in between. The CDR3 DNA follows: TGTGCCAGCAGTTCCTCCAGGGTCGTCTATGGCTACACCTTC. Amino acid sequence: CASSSSRVVYGYTF.

This sequence joins TRBV5-6 and TRBJ1-1, with 7 bases that match TRBD1. Trimming took 0 bases from V and 10 from J; bases not matched to a gene: 9. In germline, CDR1 is SGHDT, CDR2 YYEEEE. There are 14 residues in the CDR3. Here the CDR3 reads CASSLVPTGAGAFF. Written as DNA, the CDR3 is TGTGCCAGCAGCTTGGTGCCTACAGGGGCTGGAGCTTTCTTT.

The chain joins TRBV7-2 to TRBJ1-1; 9 bases match TRBD1. CDR1 is SGHTA and CDR2 is FQGNSA in the germline V gene. The CDR3 is 15 amino acids. V shed 0 bases and J 9 bases; nucleotides not matched to a gene: 8. CDR3 sequence reads: CASSLARGQGRKAFF. The CDR3 DNA reads TGTGCCAGCAGCTTAGCGAGGGGACAGGGCAGAAAAGCTTTCTTT.

The chain employs TRBV6-5 and TRBJ2-2, with D perhaps TRBD2 (5 bases). The CDR3 covers 15 residues. Trimming cost V 5 bases and J 1 base, with 11 bases left between them. The germline V gene has CDR1 MNHEY and CDR2 SVGAGI. DNA of the CDR3: TGTGCCAGCAGTACCCATCGGGGGAACACCGGGGAGCTGTTTTTT. Translation gives CASSTHRGNTGELFF.

The rearrangement joins TRBV19 to TRBJ1-1; 8 positions match TRBD1. V trimming: 8 bases; J trimming: 5 bases; junction bases outside the gene matches: 7. The length of the CDR3 is 13 residues. CDR1 and CDR2 (germline): LNHDA, SQIVND (reference sequence). CDR3 coding DNA: TGTGCCAGTGCCGGACAGGGTCGAACTGAAGCTTTCTTT. Translating gives CASAGQGRTEAFF.

CDR3 loop: CAISESMAGAYEQYF. Here the CDR3 DNA reads TGTGCCATCAGTGAGTCGATGGCGGGGGCCTACGAGCAGTACTTC. The chain uses TRBV10-3 and TRBJ2-5; TRBD2 aligns across 7 bases. The DNA end is more similar to TRBJ2-7, so the J call may be wrong. Germline CDR1 and CDR2: ENHRY and SYGVKD. The CDR3 runs to 15 residues.

The rearrangement joins TRBV5-1 to TRBJ1-1; D remains unclear. V gave up 1 base and J gave up 0 bases, with 10 bases separating them. The CDR3 has 15 residues. The V gene's germline CDR1 is SGHRS and CDR2 YFSETQ. CDR3 residues: CASSLSGQLNTEAFF. CDR3 coding DNA: TGCGCCAGCAGCTTGAGTGGGCAGCTGAACACTGAAGCTTTCTTT.

The genes are TRBV28 and TRBJ2-5; a weak D match, TRBD2 (5 bases). V was trimmed by 4 bases and J by 4 bases, leaving 13 bases between them. There are 14 residues in the CDR3. Germline V gives CDR1 MDHEN, CDR2 SYDVKM. CDR3 in amino acids: CASSSARGAETQYF. The CDR3 DNA reads TGTGCCAGCAGTTCGGCCCGGGGTGCAGAGACCCAGTACTTC.

V gene TRBV7-9 combines with J gene TRBJ1-1, with no clear D. From germline, CDR1 is SEHNR and CDR2 FQNEAQ (reference sequence). Trimming took 1 base from V and 3 from J, leaving 12 bases between them. This CDR3 comprises 15 residues. The CDR3 DNA reads as TGTGCCAGCAGCTTAGAGTCACTGCTTTACACTGAAGCTTTCTTT. Residues: CASSLESLLYTEAFF.

The chain links TRBV6-6 to TRBJ2-1; maybe TRBD2 (6 bases). There are 14 residues in the CDR3. V lost 5 bases, J lost 1 base, and 9 bases lay in between. CDR1 is MNHNY and CDR2 is SVGAGI in the germline V gene (reference sequence). The CDR3 bases are TGTGCCAGCAGTGCGGGATTATCCTACAATGAGCAGTTCTTC. Its translation: CASSAGLSYNEQFF.

The chain uses TRBV7-3 and TRBJ2-1, with TRBD2 identical over 10 bases. CDR1 is SGHTA, CDR2 FQGTGA, per germline. V trimming: 5 bases; J trimming: 0 bases; junction bases outside the gene matches: 1. The CDR3 length is 15 residues. CDR3 in DNA: TGTGCCAGCAGCCTAGCGGGAGACTCCTACAATGAGCAGTTCTTC. Protein: CASSLAGDSYNEQFF.

The chain joins TRBV7-9 to TRBJ2-6; no reliable D call. Germline CDR1 and CDR2: SEHNR and FQNEAQ (reference sequence). V lost 5 bases, J lost 0 bases, and 8 bases lay in between. The CDR3 is 15 amino acids. The CDR3 region has the DNA TGTGCCAGCAGCGCTACCACCTCTGGGGCCAACGTCCTGACTTTC. This encodes CASSATTSGANVLTF.

This clone was seen more than once but under ten times. The chain couples TRBV5-1 to TRBJ1-2; 9 bases map to TRBD1. Unmatched junction bases numbered 4, after V lost 2 bases and J lost 5 bases. The CDR3 runs to 14 residues. CDR1 is SGHRS, CDR2 YFSETQ, per germline. The CDR3 DNA reads as TGCGCCAGCAGCTTACAGGGGGCGAGATATGGCTACACCTTC. This codes for CASSLQGARYGYTF.

V gene TRBV27 combines with J gene TRBJ2-1; 10 bases fit TRBD2. The CDR3 runs 16 residues. The V gene's germline CDR1 is MNHEY and CDR2 SMNVEV (reference sequence). V shed 3 bases, J shed 9 bases, and the junction held 11 bases outside the gene matches. In DNA form, the CDR3 reads TGTGCCAGCAGTTTCCAAGCCGGGACTAGCGATCGTGAGCAGTTCTTC. Its translation is CASSFQAGTSDREQFF.

The chain employs TRBV10-3 and TRBJ2-7, with 8 bases matching TRBD1. The CDR3 is 15 residues long. With 2 bases clipped from V and 4 bases from J, the junction kept 7 bases outside the gene matches. In germline, CDR1 is ENHRY, CDR2 SYGVKD. CDR3 sequence: CAISEVQGARYEQYF. The CDR3 DNA reads TGTGCCATCAGTGAGGTTCAGGGGGCGCGATACGAGCAGTACTTC.

This chain uses TRBV19 with TRBJ2-1; possibly TRBD2 for D (5 bases). This CDR3 contains 15 residues. CDR1 is LNHDA, CDR2 SQIVND, per germline (reference sequence). The V and J ends lost 4 bases and 8 bases respectively, with 18 bases between them. The CDR3 DNA sequence: TGTGCCAGTAGTACGACTACCTCCCCGGGCCATGAGCAGTTCTTC. Encoded protein: CASSTTTSPGHEQFF.

J is TRBJ2-3 and V is TRBV7-9; 10 bases line up with TRBD2. The CDR3 contains 14 residues. Germline CDR1 SEHNR, CDR2 FQNEAQ (reference sequence). V dropped 5 bases and J dropped 6; count of bases not matched to a gene: 5. In DNA form, the CDR3 reads TGTGCCAGCAGCCTCGAGCGGGAGGGGGATACGCAGTATTTT. Protein: CASSLEREGDTQYF.

The chain carries TRBV4-1 and TRBJ2-2, with D unresolved. There are 16 residues in the CDR3. V was trimmed by 5 bases and J by 0 bases, leaving 13 bases between them. Germline CDR1 reads MGHRA; CDR2 reads YSYEKL. The CDR3: CASSVQSLANTGELFF. CDR3 DNA: TGCGCCAGCAGCGTGCAAAGTTTAGCGAACACCGGGGAGCTGTTTTTT.

This clone came up once. V and J are TRBV9 and TRBJ2-5; D may be TRBD2 (5 bases). CDR3 length: 16 amino acids. Trimming removed 5 bases from V and 4 bases from J, with 21 bases in between. Germline V CDR1 and CDR2: SGDLS, YYNGEE. CDR3 bases: TGTGCCAGCAGTTTCAGTAGTGGGCTAGCAGTAGAGACCCAGTACTTC. Encoded protein: CASSFSSGLAVETQYF.

The chain combines TRBV10-3 with TRBJ1-6; TRBD1 might be the D (6 bases). V was trimmed by 0 bases and J by 4 bases, leaving 16 bases between them. This CDR3 spans 18 amino acids. The germline gives CDR1 ENHRY, CDR2 SYGVKD. CDR3 sequence (DNA): TGTGCCATCAGTGAGTCTTCATTGACAGGAGAATATAATTCACCCCTCCACTTT. It codes for CAISESSLTGEYNSPLHF.

The chain couples TRBV4-1 to TRBJ1-2; 9 bases agree with TRBD1. The germline gives CDR1 MGHRA, CDR2 YSYEKL. CDR3 length: 14 residues. The ends lost 3 bases at V and 4 bases at J; junction bases unmatched: 3. CDR3 sequence (DNA): TGCGCCAGCAGCCAGAGACAGGGGGGCTATGGCTACACCTTC. Its translation: CASSQRQGGYGYTF.

This clone was counted only a few times. CDR3 amino acids: CASSPPRGNQPQHF. CDR3 nucleotides: TGTGCCAGCAGTCCCCCCCGGGGTAATCAGCCCCAGCATTTT. The V and J genes are TRBV28 and TRBJ1-5; D not certain. The CDR3 totals 14 residues. Germline CDR1 and CDR2: MDHEN and SYDVKM. Trimming took off 5 bases at V and 4 bases at J, with 12 bases between the two ends.

V gene TRBV12-5 combines with J gene TRBJ2-5; 14 bases agree with TRBD2. V lost 1 base to trimming and J lost 11 bases; unmatched junction nucleotides: 18. The germline CDR1 and CDR2 sequences are LGHNT and FRNRAP. The length of the CDR3 is 19 residues. The CDR3 spells CASGLGPDRTGLAGAGQYF. The DNA for the CDR3 is TGTGCTAGTGGTTTGGGACCTGACAGGACGGGACTAGCGGGAGCCGGGCAGTACTTC.